This T cell receptor beta chain stems from a study of blood T cells in healthy people across ages. This clonotype appeared many times. Next came a second PCR, run for about 6 to 11 cycles, which used a sample-barcoded 5' primer along with a J-beta primer mix. Per-sample output comprised a minimum of 2.5 million paired-end reads containing CDR3. TCRdb fed the 5' RACE reads into MiXCR, producing one record per CDR3 protein. The data hold some 900,000 distinct CDR3 sequences, with about 30% observed a single time. The sample comprised blood. The clonotype comes from an elderly woman in good health.

The CDR3 DNA reads as TGTGCCAGCAGTTCCAGCGGGGGTATATCCTACAATGAGCAGTTCTTC. Translated, it gives CASSSSGGISYNEQFF. The chain couples TRBV6-2 or TRBV6-3 to TRBJ2-1, with 8 bases identical to TRBD2. Trimming cost V 4 bases and J 1 base; bases outside gene matches: 6. CDR3 length: 16 amino acids. The V gene's germline CDR1 is MNHEY and CDR2 SVGEGT.